This T cell receptor beta chain was captured by sequencing in a study of vaccination and CD4 T cells after COVID-19. Study details: Control cultures received a CEFX pool, an HIV-1 Nef pool, or no peptide.

After removal of 5 bases from V and 2 bases from J, the junction contained 4 bases not matched to a gene. The CDR3 contains 15 residues. In germline, CDR1 is MNHEY, CDR2 SMNVEV (reference sequence). Regarding treatment: roughly ten-day PBMC culture with coronavirus spike peptide pools or control peptides (ViraFEST assay). In this cohort, PCR tests turned positive between March and December 2020, predating US Alpha, Beta and Delta variants. This clonotype appeared a single time. The antigen remains unidentified. The Oncomine TCR Beta short-read assay generated sequence data from the DNA of cultured CD4+ T cells. Scientists extracted genomic DNA from CD4+ T cells grown in culture. TCRdb re-analysed the PCR reads in MiXCR, keeping a single row per CDR3 protein. The sample lists fewer than 20,000 distinct CDR3 sequences; roughly 60% were seen once.

V usage is TRBV27 and J usage is TRBJ1-1, with TRBD1 matching 11 bases. The sequenced material came from CD4+ T cells from blood, cultured in vitro. This clonotype was obtained from a human donor who had recovered from COVID-19. The CDR3 DNA reads as TGTGCCAGCAGTCCCCGGACAGGGGGCAACACTGAAGCTTTCTTT. It specifies CASSPRTGGNTEAFF.